This T cell receptor beta chain was sequenced in a study of cytomegalovirus exposure and HLA in healthy donors. Overall study findings and caveats: Owing to their indistinguishability, certain V segments, notably TRBV6-2 and TRBV6-3, were excluded. One later analysis reportedly identified an Asian-associated ancestry cluster that showed fewer N-insertions than the roughly 600-donor mean.

PCR was performed using 60 Vbeta and 13 Jbeta primers. Method: immunoSEQ multiplex PCR; TCRdb's copy keeps in-frame clones and lacks some. The table lists approximately 80,000 clones. On this clone itself: Its antigen remains unknown.

V dropped 1 base and J dropped 2 bases, with 16 bases sitting between them. This CDR3 contains 16 residues. The germline V gene encodes CDR1 SGHDT and CDR2 YYEEEE. The sequence came from a woman aged 25 to 39 in good health and CMV-seronegative. The sequencing input was PBMCs. The chain combines TRBV5-6 with TRBJ2-7; TRBD2 is a possible D gene (6 bases). CDR3 coding DNA: TGTGCCAGCAGCTTGTCAGGCTACCGGGGGACCTACGAGCAGTACTTC. This encodes CASSLSGYRGTYEQYF.